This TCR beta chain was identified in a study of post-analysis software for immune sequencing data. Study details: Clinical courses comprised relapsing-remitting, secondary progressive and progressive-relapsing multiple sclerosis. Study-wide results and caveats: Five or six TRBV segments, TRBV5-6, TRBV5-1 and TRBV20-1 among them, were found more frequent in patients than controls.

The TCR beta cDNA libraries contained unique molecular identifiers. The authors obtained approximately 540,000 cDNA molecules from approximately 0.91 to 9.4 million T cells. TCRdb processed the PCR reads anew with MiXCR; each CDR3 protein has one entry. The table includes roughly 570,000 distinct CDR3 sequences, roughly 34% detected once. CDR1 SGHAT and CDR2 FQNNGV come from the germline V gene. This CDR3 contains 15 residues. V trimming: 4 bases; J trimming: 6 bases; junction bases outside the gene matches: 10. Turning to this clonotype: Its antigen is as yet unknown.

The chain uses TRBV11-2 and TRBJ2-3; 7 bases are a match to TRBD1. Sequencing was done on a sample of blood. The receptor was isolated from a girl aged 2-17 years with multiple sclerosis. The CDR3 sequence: CASSYGQVQMDTQYF. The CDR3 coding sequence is TGTGCCAGCAGCTATGGACAGGTCCAAATGGATACGCAGTATTTT.